This T cell receptor beta chain appears in the sequencing data of a study of multiple sclerosis patients with progressive multifocal leukoencephalopathy. Every PCR reaction included synthetic inline CDR3 controls for all V-J pairings. Profiled with immunoSEQ multiplex PCR; TCRdb holds only in-frame clones, not every one. The table records under 35,000 clones, nearly 95% of them present only once. V dropped 5 bases and J dropped 6 bases, with 20 bases sitting between them. This CDR3 contains 15 residues. Germline V gene data show CDR1 as MDHEN and CDR2 as SYDVKM. The study's findings and limits: Expanded clones at PML onset predated and persisted through natalizumab therapy.

Noted time point: before natalizumab initiation. The table lists this clone with a count of one. The target antigen is unknown. The chain couples TRBV28 to TRBJ2-7; possible D gene TRBD2, 5 bases. The sample taken for sequencing was PBMCs. The source of this sequence is a man in his thirties or forties with multiple sclerosis. CDR3 region: CASSTLAEYEGEQYF. The CDR3 bases are TGTGCCAGCAGTACTCTAGCTGAGTACGAGGGCGAGCAGTACTTC.